These T cell receptor beta chains were read from a single sample in a study of T cell changes during pregnancy in multiple sclerosis. Sequencing used immunoSEQ multiplex PCR; TCRdb keeps in-frame clones, though not all of them. The sample lists just under 65,000 clones; over 95% were seen once. The source material was CD8+ T cells from peripheral blood mononuclear cells, sampled after pregnancy. The source of these receptors is a female donor with multiple sclerosis, enrolled in a pregnancy study. Both conserved end residues are trimmed from each CDR3. Each record gives: clone size, V gene, J gene, CDR3 protein. Some rows mark clone size as missing; the rest say once, few, many or name a class of expanded clone.

-	TRBV6-5	TRBJ2-7	ASRSTSGSSYEQY
-	TRBV29-1	TRBJ2-5	SVEEWTGKETQY
-	TRBV25-1	TRBJ1-4	ASLRMEDEKLF
-	TRBV6-5	TRBJ1-3	ASSYRRQGGNTIY
-	TRBV27	TRBJ2-3	ASSPGGFLTDTQY
once	TRBV30	TRBJ2-3	AFGHGGMNTQY
-	TRBV18	TRBJ2-1	ASSPLKREGLREQF
-	TRBV11-2	TRBJ1-2	ASSQAAPGTGGSGYT
-	TRBV27	TRBJ2-2	ASSPGLVNTGELF
-	TRBV7-9	TRBJ2-1	ASSSGGYEQF
-	TRBV11-2	TRBJ1-2	ASSFHRDYYGYT
-	TRBV7-9	TRBJ2-1	ASSLGGQGINEQF
-	TRBV5-5	TRBJ1-1	ASSLDVRGGEAF
-	TRBV7-6	TRBJ2-7	ASSRSTGDVVLDEQY
-	TRBV19	TRBJ2-7	ASSITDPSEQY
-	TRBV11-1	TRBJ2-3	ASSLALTGWADTQY
-	TRBV28	TRBJ2-7	ASSFRGPRTYEQY
-	TRBV19	TRBJ2-7	ASSMGSGLTYEQY
-	TRBV7-9	TRBJ1-1	ASSLDSNEAF
-	TRBV7-9	TRBJ2-2	ASKEGRGTGELF
-	TRBV6-1	TRBJ1-3	ASSEMDRPGGTSGNTIY
-	TRBV6-1	TRBJ2-1	ASSPDGGARNEQF
-	TRBV7-8	TRBJ2-1	ASSLRVAGGLNEQF
-	TRBV30	TRBJ2-3	AWSVGAALTDTQY
-	TRBV19	TRBJ2-1	ASSLASGNNEQF
-	TRBV5-1	TRBJ2-5	ASSLGTSGSTETQY